The T cell receptor beta chain under discussion was sequenced for a study of regulatory T cells in long-lasting Graves disease. Time point meaning: persistent/refractory GD, antithyroid drugs over 5 years with positive TRAb. Generation of the TCR library employed RNA extracted from PBMCs. Building the TCR beta libraries relied on iRepertoire HTBI primers, and CDR3 regions underwent Arm-PCR. In TCRdb, the multiplex PCR reads were re-called with MiXCR into one record per CDR3 protein. In the table there are some 450,000 distinct CDR3 sequences, less than 25% of which are singletons. Germline trimming cut 1 base from V and 7 bases from J; bases unmatched to any gene: 8. CDR1 is MDHEN and CDR2 is SYDVKM in the germline V gene. The CDR3 has 15 amino acids. This clonotype was observed a handful of times.

Material: peripheral blood mononuclear cells (PBMCs), obtained when the disease was refractory, from a patient treated with antithyroid drugs. This TCR came from a female donor with Graves disease. This sequence joins TRBV28 and TRBJ2-3; 7 bases map to TRBD2. DNA for the CDR3: TGTGCCAGCAGTTTATTCGGCGCGGGAGAATATACGCAGTATTTT. It codes for CASSLFGAGEYTQYF.